This T cell receptor (beta chain) derives from a study of CD8 T cells in ankylosing spondylitis. Study outcomes and limitations: Reportedly, significant enrichment of disease-linked clones occurred in matched ankylosing spondylitis synovial fluid. Disease-linked clones had a CD8+ phenotype and relatively low frequency in peripheral blood.

This clonotype has a handful of counts. The antigen is undetermined. The CDR3 runs to 14 residues. Trimming took 1 base from V and 0 from J, leaving 6 bases between them. CDR1 is LGHNA, CDR2 YNFKEQ, per germline. A single record per CDR3 protein comes from TCRdb applying MiXCR to the 5' RACE reads. The data show about 360,000 distinct CDR3 sequences, with 20% seen just once and under 15% held by the top ten. The TCR sequence derives from a male donor with ankylosing spondylitis or in good health (not recorded which). Specimen: blood, either unsorted or a sorted T cell fraction (not recorded which). The J gene is TRBJ2-5, the V gene TRBV4-2; possible D gene TRBD1, 5 bases. Written as DNA, the CDR3 is TGTGCCAGCAGCCAAGGACAGAACCAAGAGACCCAGTACTTC. Translated: CASSQGQNQETQYF.